This entry lists 6 T cell receptor beta chains sequenced from one sample in a study of CD8+ T cells in alopecia areata. The sample's treatment: oral pan-JAK inhibitor, 5-10 mg twice daily. Extracted RNA was reverse transcribed, and the resulting cDNA served as sequencing template. Method: immunoSEQ multiplex PCR; TCRdb's copy keeps in-frame clones and lacks some. The sample yields approximately 210,000 clones, less than 70% seen once. The material sequenced was CD4+ T cells sorted from blood, taken around week 50, from a patient treated with tofacitinib. The receptors come from a human donor with alopecia areata.

This clone occurred a few times. The chain couples TRBV19 to TRBJ1-1; 7 bases line up with TRBD1. This CDR3 contains 15 residues. J lost 0 bases, V lost 7 bases, and 8 bases had no gene match. The V gene's germline CDR1 is LNHDA and CDR2 SQIVND (reference sequence). The CDR3 coding sequence is TGTGCCAGTACTCAAGCCGGGACAGTGAACACTGAAGCTTTCTTT. Translating gives CASTQAGTVNTEAFF.

A remark on this clone: The sample holds other DNA sequences that translate to the same CDR3. The genes are TRBV30 and TRBJ1-1, with D unclear. CDR1 is GTSNPN and CDR2 is SVGIG in the germline V gene (reference sequence). The V end was cut by 0 bases, the J end by 0 bases, with 5 bases between. This CDR3 contains 13 residues. The CDR3 coding sequence is TGTGCCTGGAGTGTAAGGATGAACACTGAAGCTTTCTTT. This encodes CAWSVRMNTEAFF.

The V call is TRBV15, the J call TRBJ1-5; 9 bases line up with TRBD1. V lost 5 bases to trimming and J lost 4 bases; unmatched junction nucleotides: 9. Germline assignment: CDR1 LNHNV and CDR2 YYDKDF (reference sequence). The length of the CDR3 is 16 residues. CDR3 nucleotides: TGTGCCACCAGCCAGCGTGGGACAGGGTCGAATCAGCCCCAGCATTTT. This codes for CATSQRGTGSNQPQHF.

Only a few counts were recorded for this clone. The V call is TRBV5-1, the J call TRBJ1-6, with 7 positions matching TRBD1. V dropped 4 bases and J dropped 7; count of bases not matched to a gene: 8. Germline V gene sequence: CDR1 SGHRS, CDR2 YFSETQ. The CDR3 has 15 residues. CDR3 sequence: CASSPTGAGNSPLHF. The CDR3 DNA follows: TGCGCCAGCAGCCCCACAGGGGCAGGAAATTCACCCCTCCACTTT.

The chain employs TRBV5-4 and TRBJ2-7; D ambiguous. Germline V gives CDR1 SGHNT, CDR2 YYREEE (reference sequence). Trimming took 1 base from V and 3 from J, leaving 2 bases between them. This CDR3 contains 11 residues. CDR3 sequence: CASSLNYEQYF. The CDR3 coding sequence is TGTGCCAGCAGCTTGAACTACGAGCAGTACTTC.

This clone was found a few times. The V call is TRBV9, the J call TRBJ1-4; TRBD1 is a possible D gene (5 bases). Germline V gene data show CDR1 as SGDLS and CDR2 as YYNGEE. The CDR3 length is 15 residues. Trimming pared 4 bases from V and 6 bases from J, leaving 16 bases between. The CDR3 DNA reads as TGTGCCAGCAGCCTCAGAGGGGAAACGGATGAAAAACTGTTTTTT. This translates into CASSLRGETDEKLFF.